The TCR beta chain described here comes from a study of CXCR3-negative and CXCR3-positive naive CD8 T cells. The overall study: There were some 150 million TRB reads altogether, and each library had about 1.5 +/- 0.3 million of them. General observations from the study: Cryopreserved PBMCs had partly decreased CXCR3 expression; fresh PBMCs were used in most assays. TRB CDR3s were more hydrophobic in CXCR3-positive than in CXCR3-negative naive cells. Both of the naive subsets showed about the same high diversity, but memory CD8+ cells had much less.

UMI-tagged TRB cDNA libraries were built via 5' RACE. TCRdb re-called the 5' RACE reads, yielding one record per CDR3 amino acid sequence without DNA. The sample shows 150,000 or so distinct CDR3 sequences, and approximately 0.46% sits with its ten largest clones. The CDR3 consists of 14 residues. Germline V gene sequence: CDR1 SEHNR, CDR2 FQNEAQ (reference sequence). Notes on this clonotype: No antigen is known for it.

The authors gated naive CD8+ T cells as CD45RO-CCR7+CD27+CD95-. This chain joins TRBV7-9 and TRBJ1-1. The source material was naive CXCR3+ CD8+ T cells from blood. Subset of the sample: CD45RO-CCR7+CD27+CD95- naive CD8+ T cells expressing CXCR3 (TNR3+). This TCR was sampled from a human donor in good health. Some clones in this sample may be carry-over from other donors' samples. This CDR3 reads CASSLPLGVTEAFF.